One and the same sample provided the 30 T cell receptor beta chains below, sequenced in a study of technical replicates of blood from a few donors. Assay used: immunoSEQ multiplex PCR; TCRdb lists only in-frame clones, some missing. The sample lists about 83,000 clones, 90% to 95% seen once, with about 0.23% in the top ten. Input material: T cells isolated from PBMCs. These receptors were taken from a human donor in good health.

This sequence joins TRBV6-5 and TRBJ1-2; D remains ambiguous. V lost 3 bases and J 7 bases, leaving 18 bases between the germline ends. Germline-derived CDR1 and CDR2 are MNHEY and SVGAGI. This CDR3 has 15 residues. The CDR3 protein is CASSYSLTGVGGYTF. DNA for the CDR3: TGTGCCAGCAGTTATTCACTAACTGGAGTAGGTGGCTACACCTTC.

V and J are TRBV27 and TRBJ2-1; no clear D. The CDR3 runs 14 residues. The germline CDR1 and CDR2 sequences are MNHEY and SMNVEV (reference sequence). V was trimmed by 6 bases and J by 5 bases, leaving 14 bases between them. The CDR3 DNA sequence: TGTGCCAGCAGCCCCTCAGTAGCTCACAATGAGCAGTTCTTC. It is translated as CASSPSVAHNEQFF.

The gene calls are TRBV29-1 and TRBJ2-1; D call uncertain. Trimming pared 0 bases from V and 8 bases from J, leaving 11 bases between. Per germline, CDR1 SQVTM and CDR2 ANQGSEA. This CDR3 comprises 13 residues. CDR3 loop: CSVEDRFGYEQFF. The CDR3 nucleotides read TGCAGCGTTGAAGATCGTTTCGGGTATGAGCAGTTCTTC.

The V call is TRBV6-6, the J call TRBJ2-5; the D gene is possibly TRBD1 (6 bases). Trimming left V 5 bases short and J 3 bases short, with 13 bases between. Germline V gene sequence: CDR1 MNHNY, CDR2 SVGAGI (reference sequence). The CDR3 covers 14 residues. The DNA for the CDR3 is TGTGCCAGCAGTACCACAGGGAGCGAAGAGACCCAGTACTTC. It is translated as CASSTTGSEETQYF.

The J gene is TRBJ1-5, the V gene TRBV18; a weak D match, TRBD1 (6 bases). This CDR3 comprises 17 residues. V was clipped by 3 bases and J by 5 bases, with 20 bases between them. Germline CDR1 reads KGHSH; CDR2 reads LQKENI. CDR3 DNA: TGTGCCAGCTCACCGGGTGGACAGAGCCACGTTTATCAGCCCCAGCATTTT. Its translation: CASSPGGQSHVYQPQHF. Based on the CDR3 plus reference TRBV18 and TRBJ1-5, the full variable domain is NAGVMQNPRHLVRRRGQEARLRCSPMKGHSHVYWYRQLPEEGLKFMVYLQKENIIDESGMPKERFSAEFPKEGPSILRIQQVVRGDSAAYFCASSPGGQSHVYQPQHFGDGTRLSIL.

In nucleotides, the CDR3 is TGTGCCAGCAGCTTTAGCGGGAGGTCCTACAATGAGCAGTTCTTC. It codes for CASSFSGRSYNEQFF. The chain combines TRBV5-8 with TRBJ2-1, with 10 bases matching TRBD2. The CDR3 consists of 15 residues. CDR1 and CDR2 from the germline V gene are SGHTS and YDEGEE. Trimming cost V 2 bases and J 1 base; bases outside gene matches: 0.

The chain's CDR3 is CASSAEGFNQPQHF. CDR3 sequence (DNA): TGTGCCAGCAGTGCGGAGGGGTTTAATCAGCCCCAGCATTTT. V gene TRBV6-1 combines with J gene TRBJ1-5; possible D gene TRBD1, 5 bases. The V gene's germline CDR1 is MNHNS and CDR2 SASEGT. The CDR3 covers 14 residues. Between the trimmed V and J ends, which lost 4 bases and 4 bases, there was a span of 11 bases.

The chain has TRBV11-2 and TRBJ2-1, with TRBD2 matching over 9 bases. The V segment lost 6 bases and the J segment 1 base; nucleotides outside the gene matches: 10. The germline V gene encodes CDR1 SGHAT and CDR2 FQNNGV. The CDR3 runs 17 residues. The CDR3, as DNA: TGTGCCAGCAGAAACGAATTAGCGGGAGTATCCTACAATGAGCAGTTCTTC. It is translated as CASRNELAGVSYNEQFF.

This clone was counted once. This sequence joins TRBV11-2 and TRBJ2-7; 11 bases agree with TRBD2. The junction had 7 bases not matched to a gene; V was cut back by 0 bases and J by 9 bases. Germline lookup yields CDR1 SGHAT and CDR2 FQNNGV. This CDR3 comprises 15 residues. The CDR3 loop is CASSLEMTSGTRQYF. In DNA form, the CDR3 reads TGTGCCAGCAGCTTAGAGATGACTAGCGGGACTAGGCAGTACTTC.

The rearrangement links TRBV7-9 to TRBJ1-2, with 8 bases identical to TRBD1. The CDR3 runs to 14 residues. The V segment lost 2 bases and the J segment 6 bases; nucleotides outside the gene matches: 5. Germline V gene data show CDR1 as SEHNR and CDR2 as FQNEAQ (reference sequence). CDR3 region: CASSLIQGANGYTF. CDR3 sequence (DNA): TGTGCCAGCAGCTTAATCCAGGGGGCGAATGGCTACACCTTC.

The chain has TRBV11-2 and TRBJ2-7; 7 bases line up with TRBD2. Germline-derived CDR1 and CDR2 are SGHAT and FQNNGV. The CDR3 runs to 14 residues. Trimming cost V 5 bases and J 0 bases; bases outside gene matches: 4. DNA for the CDR3: TGTGCCAGCAGCCGACCGGGGGGCTCCTACGAGCAGTACTTC. It encodes CASSRPGGSYEQYF.

V is TRBV29-1 and J is TRBJ1-4; TRBD1 matches 11 bases. Per the germline V gene, CDR1 is SQVTM and CDR2 is ANQGSEA. The CDR3 is 16 amino acids. Trimming removed 3 bases from V and 6 bases from J; junction bases left unmatched: 9. This chain's CDR3 is CSVESLGQGEDEKLFF. CDR3 sequence (DNA): TGCAGCGTTGAGAGTTTGGGACAGGGGGAGGATGAAAAACTGTTTTTT.

This chain links TRBV7-9 with TRBJ2-3; D uncertain. Germline V gene sequence: CDR1 SEHNR, CDR2 FQNEAQ (reference sequence). CDR3 size: 11 residues. The V gene lost 6 bases and the J gene lost 7 bases, with 8 bases spanning the gap. CDR3 nucleotides: TGTGCCAGCAGTTCACAGAATACGCAGTATTTT. Its protein product is CASSSQNTQYF.

This rearrangement joins TRBV4-1 to TRBJ1-5; D is undetermined. The V gene lost 3 bases and the J gene lost 4 bases, with 10 bases spanning the gap. Germline CDR1 MGHRA, CDR2 YSYEKL. The CDR3 has 14 residues. CDR3 bases: TGCGCCAGCAGCCAGCCCGCGAGAAATCAGCCCCAGCATTTT. Its translation: CASSQPARNQPQHF.

This chain joins TRBV11-2 and TRBJ1-1, with D hard to call. The CDR3 loop spans 15 amino acids. V lost 2 bases and J lost 3, with 13 bases in between. Germline V CDR1 and CDR2: SGHAT, FQNNGV. The CDR3 spells CASSLLGPGYTEAFF. The CDR3, as DNA: TGTGCCAGCAGCTTATTGGGCCCCGGATACACTGAAGCTTTCTTT.

The chain links TRBV7-4 to TRBJ2-2, with a tentative D call TRBD2 (5 bases). V was clipped by 3 bases and J by 11 bases, with 13 bases between them. This CDR3 has 13 residues. Germline-derived CDR1 and CDR2 are SGHVT and SQSDAQ. CDR3 bases: TGTGCCAGCAGCTTGAGGGTGGATGGAGAGCTGTTTTTT. Protein sequence: CASSLRVDGELFF.

The chain links TRBV25-1 to TRBJ2-1, with D possibly matching TRBD1 (6 bases). The CDR3 contains 16 residues. The V gene's germline CDR1 is MGHDK and CDR2 SYGVNS. The V and J ends lost 8 bases and 6 bases respectively, with 23 bases between them. CDR3: CASPASVNRVSNEQFF. The CDR3 region has the DNA TGTGCCAGCCCCGCCTCCGTGAACAGGGTATCCAATGAGCAGTTCTTC.

The chain employs TRBV27 and TRBJ1-5; D remains unclear. The V gene lost 7 bases and the J gene lost 2 bases, with 12 bases spanning the gap. The CDR3 sequence is 14 residues long. Germline V gives CDR1 MNHEY, CDR2 SMNVEV (reference sequence). DNA for the CDR3: TGTGCCAGCAATTCCTTAGCGGGCAATCAGCCCCAGCATTTT. Its translation is CASNSLAGNQPQHF.

V usage is TRBV11-2 and J usage is TRBJ2-5, with a possible D match to TRBD1 (6 bases). Trimming took 4 bases from V and 9 from J, leaving 21 bases between them. CDR1 and CDR2 (germline): SGHAT, FQNNGV. This CDR3 has 15 residues. This chain's CDR3 is CASSSTGTSTLAQYF. DNA for the CDR3: TGTGCCAGCAGCTCGACCGGGACATCGACGTTGGCCCAGTACTTC.

The chain links TRBV14 to TRBJ2-2; D is ambiguous. V was cut by 6 bases and J by 8 bases, with 13 bases left in between. Germline loops: CDR1 SGHDN, CDR2 FVKESK. The CDR3 totals 13 residues. The CDR3 loop is CASRSYELGELFF. CDR3 nucleotides: TGTGCCAGCAGGTCATACGAGTTGGGGGAGCTGTTTTTT.

V usage is TRBV5-4 and J usage is TRBJ1-1; D not resolved. Trimming removed 2 bases from V and 11 bases from J, with 16 bases in between. Germline V gives CDR1 SGHNT, CDR2 YYREEE (reference sequence). The CDR3 runs to 13 residues. The CDR3 reads CASSFRDSREAFF. The DNA of the CDR3 is TGTGCCAGCAGCTTTCGTGATTCGAGGGAGGCTTTCTTT.

This rearrangement joins TRBV6-5 to TRBJ1-1; D perhaps matches TRBD1 (6 bases). The V gene's germline CDR1 is MNHEY and CDR2 SVGAGI. The V end was cut by 7 bases, the J end by 11 bases, with 17 bases between. The CDR3 extends over 12 amino acids. The CDR3 nucleotides are TGTGCCAGCATAGTCAGAAACAGGGTGGCTTTCTTT. Translating it yields CASIVRNRVAFF.

This sequence joins TRBV29-1 and TRBJ2-5; D is perhaps TRBD2 (5 bases). The CDR3 has 16 residues. Per germline, CDR1 SQVTM and CDR2 ANQGSEA. The V end was cut by 5 bases, the J end by 4 bases, with 23 bases between. The CDR3 region is CSVPRVGGSKRETQYF. DNA of the CDR3: TGCAGCGTTCCGCGTGTCGGTGGGAGTAAGAGAGAGACCCAGTACTTC.

The genes are TRBV18 and TRBJ2-1; 7 nucleotides align to TRBD1. There are 17 residues in the CDR3. Germline CDR1 and CDR2: KGHSH and LQKENI. V lost 4 bases, J lost 3 bases, and 12 bases stayed unmatched. CDR3 bases: TGTGCCAGCTCACTTGAGACAGGGAAGAGGGACTACAATGAGCAGTTCTTC. It encodes CASSLETGKRDYNEQFF.

The CDR3 region is CASSQDNSHPSYNEQFF. The CDR3 nucleotides read TGTGCCAGCAGCCAAGATAACAGCCACCCCTCCTACAATGAGCAGTTCTTC. The chain links TRBV14 to TRBJ2-1; D gene uncertain. CDR1 and CDR2 from the germline V gene are SGHDN and FVKESK. Deletions cut 0 bases from V and 0 bases from J, with 12 bases between. The CDR3 spans 17 residues.

The gene calls are TRBV27 and TRBJ2-7; 8 nucleotides align to TRBD2. Germline V lookup: CDR1 MNHEY, CDR2 SMNVEV (reference sequence). V lost 7 bases to trimming and J lost 2 bases; unmatched junction nucleotides: 10. The CDR3 totals 15 residues. The CDR3 loop reads CASTNSPSGPYEQYF. As DNA, the CDR3 is TGTGCCAGCACAAACTCCCCTAGCGGGCCCTACGAGCAGTACTTC.

V and J are TRBV7-9 and TRBJ2-3; 10 bases line up with TRBD2. The CDR3 is 15 residues long. CDR1 and CDR2 (germline): SEHNR, FQNEAQ (reference sequence). Trimming took 8 bases from V and 3 from J; bases not matched to a gene: 8. In DNA, the CDR3 is TGTGCCAGCGGGTCTAGCGGGAGTTTTACAGATACGCAGTATTTT. The encoded protein is CASGSSGSFTDTQYF.

The chain carries TRBV7-8 and TRBJ1-3, with 10 bases fitting TRBD1. This CDR3 region has 17 residues. Trimming at V came to 8 bases and at J to 12 bases, leaving 22 bases not matched to a gene. The germline V gene encodes CDR1 SGHVS and CDR2 FQNEAQ. The CDR3 DNA sequence: TGTGCCAGCGGACCCGAGGGGACAGGGGCCTTGAAATCGCACATATATTTT. It yields the protein CASGPEGTGALKSHIYF. Filled out from reference TRBV7-8 and TRBJ1-3, the complete variable domain reads GAGVSQSPRYKVAKRGQDVALRCDPISGHVSLFWYQQALGQGPEFLTYFQNEAQLDKSGLPSDRFFAERPEGSVSTLKIQRTQQEDSAVYLCASGPEGTGALKSHIYFGEGSWLTVV.

The chain employs TRBV28 and TRBJ1-1, with 7 bases aligning to TRBD1. Germline CDR1 and CDR2: MDHEN and SYDVKM. Trimming took 3 bases from V and 3 from J; bases not matched to a gene: 7. This CDR3 comprises 15 residues. The CDR3 loop is CASSLGQKWDTEAFF. In nucleotides, the CDR3 is TGTGCCAGCAGTTTGGGACAGAAGTGGGACACTGAAGCTTTCTTT.

The rearrangement uses TRBV5-1 and TRBJ2-7; perhaps TRBD2 as D (5 bases). Trimming removed 0 bases at V and 7 bases at J, with 14 bases between. The CDR3 contains 14 residues. The germline V gene has CDR1 SGHRS and CDR2 YFSETQ. For the CDR3, the DNA is TGCGCCAGCAGCTTGGATGCGGGTCCGGGTGAGCAGTACTTC. This encodes CASSLDAGPGEQYF. Filled out from reference TRBV5-1 and TRBJ2-7, the complete variable domain reads KAGVTQTPRYLIKTRGQQVTLSCSPISGHRSVSWYQQTPGQGLQFLFEYFSETQRNKGNFPGRFSGRQFSNSRSEMNVSTLELGDSALYLCASSLDAGPGEQYFGPGTRLTVT.